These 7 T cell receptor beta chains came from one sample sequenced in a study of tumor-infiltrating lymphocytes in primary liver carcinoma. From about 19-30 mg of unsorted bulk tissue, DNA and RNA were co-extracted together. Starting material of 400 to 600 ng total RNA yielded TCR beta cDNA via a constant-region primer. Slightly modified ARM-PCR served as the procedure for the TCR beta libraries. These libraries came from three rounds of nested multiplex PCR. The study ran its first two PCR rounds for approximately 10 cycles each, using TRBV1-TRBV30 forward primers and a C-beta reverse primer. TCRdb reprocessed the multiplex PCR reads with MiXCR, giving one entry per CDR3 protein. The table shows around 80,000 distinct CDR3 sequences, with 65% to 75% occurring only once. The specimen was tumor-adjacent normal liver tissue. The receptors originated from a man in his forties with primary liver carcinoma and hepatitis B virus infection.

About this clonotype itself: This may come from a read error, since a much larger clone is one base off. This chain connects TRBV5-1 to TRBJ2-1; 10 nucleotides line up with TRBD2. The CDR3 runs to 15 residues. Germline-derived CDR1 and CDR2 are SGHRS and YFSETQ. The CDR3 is CAGSLGLASYNEQFF. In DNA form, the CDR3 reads TGCGCCGGCAGCCTGGGACTAGCGTCCTACAATGAGCAGTTCTTC.

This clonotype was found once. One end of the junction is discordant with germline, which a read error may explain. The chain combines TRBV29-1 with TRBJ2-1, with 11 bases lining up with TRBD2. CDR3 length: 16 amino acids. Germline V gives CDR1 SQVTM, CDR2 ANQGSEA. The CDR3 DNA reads TGTAGCGTTGAACGGGGGGCGTCTAGCGGGAGGACTGAGCGGTTCTTC. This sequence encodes CSVERGASSGRTERFF.

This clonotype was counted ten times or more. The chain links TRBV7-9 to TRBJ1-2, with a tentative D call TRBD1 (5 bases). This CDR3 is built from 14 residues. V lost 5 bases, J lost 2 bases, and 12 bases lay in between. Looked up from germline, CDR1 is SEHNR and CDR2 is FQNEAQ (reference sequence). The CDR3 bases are TGTGCCAGCAGCCGACCAGCAGGGAACTATGGCTACACCTTC. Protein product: CASSRPAGNYGYTF.

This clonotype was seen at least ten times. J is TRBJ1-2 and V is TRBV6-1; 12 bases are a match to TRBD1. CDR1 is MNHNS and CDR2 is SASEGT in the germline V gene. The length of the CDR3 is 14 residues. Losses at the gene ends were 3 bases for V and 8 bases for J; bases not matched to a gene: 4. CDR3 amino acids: CASSDPGTGGGYTF. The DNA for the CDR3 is TGTGCCAGCAGTGACCCCGGGACAGGGGGCGGCTACACCTTC.

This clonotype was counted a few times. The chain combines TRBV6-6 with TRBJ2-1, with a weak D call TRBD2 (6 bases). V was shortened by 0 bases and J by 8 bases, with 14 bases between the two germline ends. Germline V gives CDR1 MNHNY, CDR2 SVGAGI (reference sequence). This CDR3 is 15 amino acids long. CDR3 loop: CASSYSEETGDEQFF. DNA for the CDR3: TGTGCCAGCAGTTACTCTGAAGAGACGGGAGATGAGCAGTTCTTC.

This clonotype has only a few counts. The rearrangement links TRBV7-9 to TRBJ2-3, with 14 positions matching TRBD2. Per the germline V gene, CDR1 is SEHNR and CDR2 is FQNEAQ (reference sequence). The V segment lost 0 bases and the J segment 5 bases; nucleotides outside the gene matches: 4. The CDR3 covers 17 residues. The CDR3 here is CASSLAGLAGEGDTQYF. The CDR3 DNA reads TGTGCCAGCAGCTTAGCGGGACTAGCGGGAGAAGGAGATACGCAGTATTTT.

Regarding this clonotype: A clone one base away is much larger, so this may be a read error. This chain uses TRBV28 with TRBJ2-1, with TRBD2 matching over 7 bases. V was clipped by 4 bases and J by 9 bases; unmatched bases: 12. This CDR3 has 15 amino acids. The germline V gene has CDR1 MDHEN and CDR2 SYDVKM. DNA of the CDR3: TGTGCCAGCAGTTACCCCGGGACTATAGGGTCTGAGCAGTTCTTC. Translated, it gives CASSYPGTIGSEQFF.